This T cell receptor (beta chain) was recovered during a study of T cell responses to AZD1222 COVID-19 vaccine. Losses at the gene ends were 1 base for V and 6 bases for J; bases not matched to a gene: 3. Germline V gene sequence: CDR1 LGHDT, CDR2 YNNKEL (reference sequence). CDR3 length: 14 amino acids. Only in-frame clones appear in the TCRdb table, and some are missing; sequencing was by immunoSEQ multiplex PCR. The repertoire includes about 120,000 clones, roughly 90% of them detected once, and around 15% sits in the top ten. Regarding this clone: Its antigen is still unknown.

Overall study findings and caveats: Just a handful of AZD1222 recipients were seropositive at baseline.

The source was peripheral blood, collected on day 0 of AZD1222 vaccination. This receptor was obtained from an adult in good health. This rearrangement joins TRBV3-1 (or the pseudogene TRBV3-2) to TRBJ2-3, with 8 bases lining up with TRBD1. CDR3 sequence reads: CASSQGTGRDTQYF. The CDR3 nucleotides read TGTGCCAGCAGCCAAGGGACAGGGAGGGATACGCAGTATTTT.